The 27 T cell receptor beta chains below all came from one sample that was sequenced in a study of Graves' ophthalmopathy and Graves' hyperthyroidism. Using RNA transcripts, the TCR beta CDR3 regions were amplified. HTBI-primed RT-PCR formed the first round, and a multiplex PCR formed the second. MiXCR, applied by TCRdb to the multiplex PCR reads, yields one record per CDR3 protein. Among around 1,000,000 distinct CDR3 sequences listed, about 36% were seen once. Input material: peripheral blood or thyroid tissue (not recorded which). Every receptor here comes from an adult man with Graves' hyperthyroidism.

The gene calls are TRBV2 and TRBJ1-1; 7 nucleotides align to TRBD1. The CDR3 is 14 residues long. CDR1 is SNHLY, CDR2 FYNNEI, per germline. V was clipped by 4 bases and J by 4 bases; unmatched bases: 6. The CDR3 nucleotides read TGTGCCAGCAGTGGTACGACAGGGACCACTGAAGCTTTCTTT. Its translation: CASSGTTGTTEAFF.

The chain couples TRBV29-1 to TRBJ2-6; D is undetermined. CDR1 is SQVTM and CDR2 is ANQGSEA in the germline V gene. This CDR3 has 10 amino acids. The germline V and J ends were trimmed by 7 bases and 6 bases, with 4 bases remaining between them. CDR3 region: CSALANVLTF. The CDR3 DNA reads TGCAGCGCACTGGCCAACGTCCTGACTTTC.

The genes are TRBV20-1 and TRBJ2-7; 9 bases align to TRBD2. Germline V gene lookup returns CDR1 DFQATT and CDR2 SNEGSKA (reference sequence). V shed 4 bases, J shed 1 base, and the junction held 5 bases outside the gene matches. This CDR3 contains 14 residues. CDR3 amino acids: CSAIAGAASYEQYF. In nucleotides, the CDR3 is TGCAGTGCTATAGCGGGGGCCGCTTCCTACGAGCAGTACTTC.

Ten or more counts support this clonotype. This chain uses TRBV15 with TRBJ1-5; D remains unclear. This CDR3 has 16 amino acids. Germline V gene lookup returns CDR1 LNHNV and CDR2 YYDKDF (reference sequence). V lost 0 bases, J lost 4 bases, and 13 bases lay in between. CDR3 coding DNA: TGTGCCACCAGCAGAGATCTTCCATGGGAGAATCAGCCCCAGCATTTT. Its translation: CATSRDLPWENQPQHF.

This rearrangement joins TRBV29-1 to TRBJ1-1; TRBD1 matches at 8 bases. CDR1 and CDR2 (germline): SQVTM, ANQGSEA. CDR3 length: 13 residues. The ends lost 7 bases at V and 3 bases at J; junction bases unmatched: 7. CDR3: CSEPTGADTEAFF. CDR3 DNA sequence: TGCAGCGAACCGACAGGGGCCGACACTGAAGCTTTCTTT.

This clonotype was detected many times. This sequence joins TRBV5-8 and TRBJ1-5, with a possible D match to TRBD1 (6 bases). This CDR3 region has 14 residues. Trimming stripped 4 bases from V and 7 bases from J, with 15 bases between. Looked up from germline, CDR1 is SGHTS and CDR2 is YDEGEE. The CDR3: CASSGGGREQPQHF. The CDR3 nucleotides read TGTGCCAGCAGCGGGGGCGGCCGCGAGCAGCCCCAGCATTTT.

This clonotype was found a few times. The V gene is TRBV5-8, the J gene TRBJ2-7, with 9 bases that match TRBD2. Per the germline V gene, CDR1 is SGHTS and CDR2 is YDEGEE. The CDR3 contains 13 residues. With V trimmed by 3 bases and J by 5 bases, 3 bases remained unmatched. The DNA of the CDR3 is TGTGCCAGCAGCTCCGTAGCGGGAGACGAGCAGTACTTC. Protein: CASSSVAGDEQYF.

This clonotype was seen a single time. The chain couples TRBV7-2 to TRBJ1-4, with a possible D match to TRBD1 (5 bases). CDR1 and CDR2 from the germline V gene are SGHTA and FQGNSA. The CDR3 has 14 residues. V lost 3 bases and J 8 bases, leaving 13 bases between the germline ends. The CDR3 reads CASSLGGLREKLFF. DNA of the CDR3: TGTGCCAGCAGCTTGGGGGGACTTCGGGAAAAACTGTTTTTT.

Ten or more counts support this clonotype. Its ends do not fully match the called genes, so a read error is possible. J is TRBJ1-2 and V is TRBV7-2; TRBD1 matches at 8 bases. Per germline, CDR1 SGHTA and CDR2 FQGNSA. This CDR3 has 15 residues. The CDR3 region has the DNA TGTGCCAGCAGCTTACCAGGGGGCGTCCACTATGGCTACATCTTC. Protein: CASSLPGGVHYGYIF.

This chain connects TRBV5-1 to TRBJ2-2; D possibly corresponds to TRBD2 (5 bases). Germline CDR1 reads SGHRS; CDR2 reads YFSETQ. Between the trimmed V and J ends, which lost 0 bases and 4 bases, there was a span of 7 bases. There are 14 residues in the CDR3. This CDR3 is CASSLGETTGELFF. In DNA, the CDR3 is TGCGCCAGCAGCTTGGGGGAGACCACCGGGGAGCTGTTTTTT. Full variable domain (missing parts from reference TRBV5-1 and TRBJ2-2): KAGVTQTPRYLIKTRGQQVTLSCSPISGHRSVSWYQQTPGQGLQFLFEYFSETQRNKGNFPGRFSGRQFSNSRSEMNVSTLELGDSALYLCASSLGETTGELFFGEGSRLTVL.

In its sample, this clonotype was seen a few times. The chain combines TRBV5-4 with TRBJ1-2, with 10 bases that match TRBD1. Germline V gives CDR1 SGHNT, CDR2 YYREEE (reference sequence). V shed 4 bases and J 7 bases; nucleotides not matched to a gene: 7. The CDR3 is 14 residues long. The CDR3 DNA is TGTGCCAGCAGCCCCCGACAGGGGGCGCTTGGCTACACCTTC. Its protein is CASSPRQGALGYTF.

This clonotype was recorded many times. The chain has TRBV9 and TRBJ1-6; D may be TRBD1 (5 bases). There are 15 residues in the CDR3. CDR1 and CDR2 (germline): SGDLS, YYNGEE. Trimming removed 0 bases at V and 6 bases at J, with 10 bases between. CDR3 sequence: CASSVDRTPNSPLHF. CDR3 nucleotide sequence: TGTGCCAGCAGCGTAGATAGGACACCTAATTCACCCCTCCACTTT.

The sample holds many counts of this clonotype. This chain connects TRBV15 to TRBJ1-5; possible D gene TRBD1, 5 bases. The germline V gene has CDR1 LNHNV and CDR2 YYDKDF (reference sequence). The V end was cut by 0 bases, the J end by 5 bases, with 8 bases between. The CDR3 has 14 residues. CDR3 nucleotide sequence: TGTGCCACCAGCAGAGATGGGGCCCATCAGCCCCAGCATTTT. It specifies CATSRDGAHQPQHF.

This clonotype has at least ten counts. The chain uses TRBV20-1 and TRBJ1-1, with D possibly TRBD1 on 5 matching bases. Per germline, CDR1 DFQATT and CDR2 SNEGSKA (reference sequence). This CDR3 has 14 residues. V was cut by 3 bases and J by 5 bases, with 16 bases left in between. The CDR3 nucleotides are TGCAGTGCTAGCCGGGACGCCAGGACGACTGAAGCTTTCTTT. Translating it yields CSASRDARTTEAFF.

This clonotype has more than one count but fewer than ten. The chain employs TRBV15 and TRBJ2-3; D may be TRBD1 or TRBD2 (6 bases each). This CDR3 contains 15 residues. Looked up from germline, CDR1 is LNHNV and CDR2 is YYDKDF (reference sequence). V lost 3 bases, J lost 3 bases, and 13 bases lay in between. Written as DNA, the CDR3 is TGTGCCACCAGCAGTGGGGGGCAAGTGACAGATACGCAGTATTTT. Its translation is CATSSGGQVTDTQYF.

Many counts were recorded for this clonotype. This rearrangement joins TRBV15 to TRBJ2-5; no firm D call. There are 11 residues in the CDR3. The V end was cut by 4 bases, the J end by 7 bases, with 7 bases between. The germline V gene has CDR1 LNHNV and CDR2 YYDKDF (reference sequence). CDR3 nucleotides: TGTGCCACCAGCAAAGATGGGACCCAGTACTTC. Its translation is CATSKDGTQYF.

In this sample, this clonotype turned up a few times. The CDR3 loop reads CASSSRTGGEKLFF. The CDR3 nucleotides are TGTGCCAGCAGCTCAAGGACAGGCGGGGAAAAACTGTTTTTT. This chain connects TRBV11-2 to TRBJ1-4; TRBD1 matches 7 bases. This CDR3 contains 14 residues. Germline V gives CDR1 SGHAT, CDR2 FQNNGV. V was pared by 4 bases and J by 8 bases, with 7 bases of the junction left unmatched.

This clonotype was counted many times. The chain has TRBV11-3 and TRBJ1-3, with a tentative D call TRBD1 (5 bases). The length of the CDR3 is 12 residues. Trimming stripped 4 bases from V and 11 bases from J, with 12 bases between. In germline, CDR1 is SGHNT, CDR2 YENEEA. CDR3 nucleotide sequence: TGTGCCAGCAGCTCCCGGGACTTCGCCATATATTTT. Protein: CASSSRDFAIYF.

This clonotype was observed many times. The chain has TRBV6-5 and TRBJ1-4; no reliable D call. Germline CDR1 reads MNHEY; CDR2 reads SVGAGI. Trimming removed 5 bases at V and 3 bases at J, with 10 bases between. This CDR3 is 14 amino acids long. The CDR3 region has the DNA TGTGCCAGCAGTAACCATCCGGCTAATGAAAAACTGTTTTTT. Translating gives CASSNHPANEKLFF.

The chain couples TRBV11-2 to TRBJ1-2, with 7 nucleotides matching TRBD1. In germline, CDR1 is SGHAT, CDR2 FQNNGV. The CDR3 runs to 17 residues. The J segment lost 5 bases and the V segment lost 0 bases, leaving 12 bases of the junction unmatched. The CDR3 sequence: CASSLEKIRDSKYGYTF. The CDR3 nucleotides are TGTGCCAGCAGCTTAGAGAAAATACGGGACAGCAAGTATGGCTACACCTTC. Complete variable domain (other parts from reference TRBV11-2 and TRBJ1-2): EAGVAQSPRYKIIEKRQSVAFWCNPISGHATLYWYQQILGQGPKLLIQFQNNGVVDDSQLPKDRFSAERLKGVDSTLKIQPAKLEDSAVYLCASSLEKIRDSKYGYTFGSGTRLTVV.

J is TRBJ1-5 and V is TRBV2, with 12 bases fitting TRBD1. Trimming at V came to 4 bases and at J to 7 bases, leaving 2 bases not matched to a gene. Germline V gives CDR1 SNHLY, CDR2 FYNNEI. The CDR3 runs to 14 residues. The DNA of the CDR3 is TGTGCCAGCAGTGTGGGACAGGGGGCCCAGCCCCAGCATTTT. Its translation: CASSVGQGAQPQHF.

This chain connects TRBV15 to TRBJ2-1, with 8 bases matching TRBD1. The CDR3 runs to 15 residues. The V gene end was trimmed by 4 bases and the J gene end by 5 bases; junction bases not matched to a gene: 7. Germline assignment: CDR1 LNHNV and CDR2 YYDKDF (reference sequence). CDR3 sequence (DNA): TGTGCCACCAGCAAGGACAGGGTGGGCCACAATGAGCAGTTCTTC. The encoded protein is CATSKDRVGHNEQFF.

This clonotype has a handful of counts. This sequence joins TRBV12-3 or TRBV12-4 and TRBJ1-5, with TRBD1 identical over 7 bases. The CDR3 has 14 residues. The V gene end was trimmed by 6 bases and the J gene end by 7 bases; junction bases not matched to a gene: 9. The CDR3 nucleotides are TGTGCCAGCAGACCGCAGGGGGGAGGCCAGCCCCAGCATTTT. Protein product: CASRPQGGGQPQHF.

This clonotype has a count of ten or more. As DNA, the CDR3 is TGTGCCAGCAGCACGACAGGGAGGGGCGATGGCTACACCTTC. Protein sequence: CASSTTGRGDGYTF. J is TRBJ1-2 and V is TRBV11-2; 7 positions match TRBD1. The trim removed 5 bases at V and 6 bases at J, leaving 9 bases unmatched. The CDR3 runs 14 residues. Germline CDR1 reads SGHAT; CDR2 reads FQNNGV. Variable domain in full (rest from reference TRBV11-2 and TRBJ1-2): EAGVAQSPRYKIIEKRQSVAFWCNPISGHATLYWYQQILGQGPKLLIQFQNNGVVDDSQLPKDRFSAERLKGVDSTLKIQPAKLEDSAVYLCASSTTGRGDGYTFGSGTRLTVV.

The chain couples TRBV20-1 to TRBJ1-5; D is uncertain. CDR1 DFQATT and CDR2 SNEGSKA come from the germline V gene (reference sequence). With 6 bases removed from V and 6 bases from J, the gap between germline ends came to 15 bases. This CDR3 has 13 residues. In DNA form, the CDR3 reads TGCAGTGCGGCAGGCACTGATGGTCAGCCCCAGCATTTT. Its translation: CSAAGTDGQPQHF.

The chain carries TRBV20-1 and TRBJ2-7; D possibly matches TRBD1 or TRBD2 (5 bases each). V gave up 0 bases and J gave up 2 bases, with 14 bases separating them. Per the germline V gene, CDR1 is DFQATT and CDR2 is SNEGSKA (reference sequence). The CDR3 consists of 15 residues. In DNA form, the CDR3 reads TGCAGTGCTAGAGATTTCGGGGCAAAGACCTACGAGCAGTACTTC. It specifies CSARDFGAKTYEQYF.

There are a few counts of this clonotype. This chain links TRBV4-1 with TRBJ1-1, with a possible D match to TRBD1 (6 bases). Germline lookup yields CDR1 MGHRA and CDR2 YSYEKL. CDR3 length: 15 residues. V was cut by 2 bases and J by 5 bases, with 15 bases left in between. The CDR3 DNA sequence: TGCGCCAGCAGCCAAACGGAGGGGGGAGTTACTGAAGCTTTCTTT. As protein: CASSQTEGGVTEAFF.